This TCR beta chain came from a study of T-cell memory formation after mild COVID-19. Study summary: TCR clustering was largely donor specific.

Study-wide results and limits: From day 15 to 85, contracting clones were balanced between CD4 and CD8, whereas later expanders leaned toward CD4+.

One entry per CDR3 protein, called by TCRdb with MiXCR from the 5' RACE reads. Here the sample spans 150,000 or so distinct CDR3 sequences, roughly 15% being singletons. A remark on this clonotype: Antigen unknown.

The receptor comes from an adult woman who had mild COVID-19 (a few samples of this study predate the infection). Cell type and time point are not known. Input material: PBMCs or a T cell subset sorted from them (not recorded which).

CDR3 bases: TGTGCCAGCTCACCAGGGACAGGGAAAAGTCAGCCCCAGCATTTT. Protein: CASSPGTGKSQPQHF. The chain carries TRBV18 and TRBJ1-5, with 9 positions matching TRBD1. Germline CDR1 and CDR2: KGHSH and LQKENI. The CDR3 totals 15 residues. V gave up 2 bases and J gave up 6 bases; unmatched junction bases: 5.